Sequencing of this T cell receptor beta chain was carried out in a study of shared clonotypes between healthy human individuals. The authors sequenced unsorted PBMC DNA on ten immunoSEQ deep assay plates. Only in-frame clones appear in the TCRdb table, and some are missing; sequencing was by immunoSEQ multiplex PCR. The sample holds about 500,000 clones, approximately 80% seen once. CDR1 is GTSNPN and CDR2 is SVGIG in the germline V gene (reference sequence). The V segment lost 2 bases and the J segment 4 bases; nucleotides outside the gene matches: 6. This CDR3 is built from 15 residues. The chain has TRBV30 and TRBJ1-5, with 9 bases identical to TRBD1. The sequenced material came from PBMCs. The TCR sequence derives from a woman between 40 and 55 years old in good health. Some clones in this sample may be carry-over from other donors' samples. The CDR3 sequence: CAWSSGQGRNQPQHF. For the CDR3, the DNA is TGTGCCTGGAGTTCGGGACAGGGAAGGAATCAGCCCCAGCATTTT.